The 24 T cell receptor beta chains listed next were all sequenced from one sample in a study of T cells in Graves' hyperthyroidism and ophthalmopathy. TCR beta CDR3 region amplification was performed from RNA transcripts. First-round RT-PCR with HTBI primers amplified the TCR CDR3 region. TCRdb re-called the multiplex PCR reads through MiXCR, storing one row per CDR3 protein. The data show 300,000 to 350,000 distinct CDR3 sequences, about 15% seen once. Sequencing input: blood. These receptor sequences come from a woman in her thirties with Graves' hyperthyroidism.

This clonotype was counted at least ten times. V and J are TRBV20-1 and TRBJ2-2, with 11 bases fitting TRBD2. The CDR3 loop spans 15 amino acids. V shed 5 bases, J shed 5 bases, and the junction held 7 bases outside the gene matches. Germline V CDR1 and CDR2: DFQATT, SNEGSKA (reference sequence). CDR3 sequence (DNA): TGCAGTGCTCCCGGGATAGCGGGAGGGACCGGGGAGCTGTTTTTT. Its protein is CSAPGIAGGTGELFF.

This clonotype was detected many times. CDR3 in amino acids: CASSPTGTYEQYF. The CDR3 DNA is TGTGCCAGCAGCCCGACAGGGACCTACGAGCAGTACTTC. The chain is built from TRBV3-1 and TRBJ2-7, with TRBD1 matching over 7 bases. This CDR3 comprises 13 residues. The germline V gene encodes CDR1 LGHDT and CDR2 YNNKEL (reference sequence). Trimming removed 4 bases from V and 2 bases from J; junction bases left unmatched: 2.

Many counts were recorded for this clonotype. V is TRBV10-1 and J is TRBJ2-7; D perhaps matches TRBD1 (6 bases). The CDR3 is made up of 14 amino acids. CDR1 WNHNN and CDR2 SYGVQD come from the germline V gene (reference sequence). V lost 5 bases and J 6 bases, leaving 17 bases between the germline ends. The CDR3 is CASSHTGIRGEQYF. In DNA form, the CDR3 reads TGCGCCAGCAGTCACACAGGGATCCGAGGCGAGCAGTACTTC.

This clonotype was detected many times. The rearrangement uses TRBV20-1 and TRBJ2-5, with 14 bases fitting TRBD2. Losses at the gene ends were 4 bases for V and 1 base for J; bases not matched to a gene: 8. Germline V gene sequence: CDR1 DFQATT, CDR2 SNEGSKA (reference sequence). The CDR3 is 17 residues long. CDR3 DNA sequence: TGCAGTGCTAACGGACTAGCGGGAGGTAATCGCCAAGAGACCCAGTACTTC. Translated, it gives CSANGLAGGNRQETQYF.

This clonotype was counted ten times or more. The rearrangement links TRBV29-1 to TRBJ2-2; D uncertain. The germline V gene encodes CDR1 SQVTM and CDR2 ANQGSEA. There are 13 residues in the CDR3. Trimming shortened V by 7 bases and J by 2 bases, and 11 bases separated the two germline ends. CDR3 bases: TGCAGCGCCCGGGCAGGCAACACCGGGGAGCTGTTTTTT. Its protein product is CSARAGNTGELFF.

This clonotype was seen repeatedly, ten times or more. The CDR3 DNA follows: TGTGCCAGCAGTTACCCAACTAGTGGAGAGACCCAGTACTTC. Its translation is CASSYPTSGETQYF. The genes are TRBV6-2 or TRBV6-3 and TRBJ2-5, with a tentative D call TRBD2 (5 bases). V was cut by 2 bases and J by 4 bases, with 11 bases left in between. Looked up from germline, CDR1 is MNHEY and CDR2 is SVGEGT. This CDR3 comprises 14 residues.

This clonotype appeared many times. The gene calls are TRBV20-1 and TRBJ2-1; TRBD2 aligns across 11 bases. The CDR3 totals 14 residues. Germline V gene sequence: CDR1 DFQATT, CDR2 SNEGSKA (reference sequence). The ends lost 3 bases at V and 4 bases at J; junction bases unmatched: 2. The CDR3 DNA reads TGCAGTGCTAGGCCTAGCGGGAGGTACAATGAGCAGTTCTTC. It encodes CSARPSGRYNEQFF.

This clonotype has ten or more counts. DNA for the CDR3: TGTGCCAGCAGTATTCGGGACCAGAACACTGAAGCTTTCTTT. This codes for CASSIRDQNTEAFF. The chain links TRBV12-3 or TRBV12-4 to TRBJ1-1, with D possibly matching TRBD1 (5 bases). CDR3 size: 14 residues. V lost 5 bases and J 1 base, leaving 11 bases between the germline ends.

The chain has TRBV5-1 and TRBJ2-1; 8 positions agree with TRBD2. Germline V lookup: CDR1 SGHRS, CDR2 YFSETQ. The CDR3 loop spans 17 amino acids. V lost 0 bases and J lost 3; bases outside the gene matches: 8. The chain's CDR3 is CASSLGSGGRYYNEQFF. The CDR3 bases are TGCGCCAGCAGCTTGGGGTCGGGAGGGAGGTACTACAATGAGCAGTTCTTC.

This chain connects TRBV3-1 to TRBJ1-6, with D possibly TRBD1 on 6 matching bases. Germline values: CDR1 LGHDT, CDR2 YNNKEL (reference sequence). This CDR3 has 14 amino acids. Trimming stripped 6 bases from V and 6 bases from J, with 12 bases between. CDR3 coding DNA: TGTGCCAGCAGACGGCTGGACAGTAATTCACCCCTCCACTTT. It translates to CASRRLDSNSPLHF.

This clonotype came up many times. The gene calls are TRBV9 and TRBJ1-3, with a possible D match to TRBD1 (5 bases). The CDR3 is 17 amino acids. Germline V gene lookup returns CDR1 SGDLS and CDR2 YYNGEE. The V end was cut by 3 bases, the J end by 0 bases, with 16 bases between. Here the CDR3 DNA reads TGTGCCAGCAGCGCCCTTAATGGGGGGATCTCTGGAAACACCATATATTTT. Translated: CASSALNGGISGNTIYF.

The genes are TRBV6-1 and TRBJ2-5, with 10 bases that match TRBD2. The germline V gene encodes CDR1 MNHNS and CDR2 SASEGT. The CDR3 sequence is 14 residues long. Losses at the gene ends were 8 bases for V and 3 bases for J; bases not matched to a gene: 6. The CDR3 protein is CASQASGGKETQYF. Written as DNA, the CDR3 is TGTGCCAGCCAGGCTAGCGGGGGCAAAGAGACCCAGTACTTC.

A note on this clonotype: A read error may account for a junction end that differs from germline. The chain carries TRBV20-1 and TRBJ2-6, with D perhaps TRBD1 or TRBD2 (6 bases each). Germline CDR1 is DFQATT and CDR2 is SNEGSKA (reference sequence). The CDR3 is 19 residues long. The CDR3 region is CSARSPARGEPPGANDLTF. CDR3 sequence (DNA): TGCAGTGCTAGGTCACCGGCTAGGGGGGAGCCGCCGGGGGCCAACGACCTGACTTTC.

The sample holds many counts of this clonotype. This chain links TRBV20-1 with TRBJ2-5; 10 bases line up with TRBD1. CDR3 size: 14 residues. The V gene's germline CDR1 is DFQATT and CDR2 SNEGSKA (reference sequence). J lost 7 bases, V lost 2 bases, and 7 bases had no gene match. The CDR3 region has the DNA TGCAGTGCTAGACCCGGGACAGGGGAAGGGACCCAGTACTTC. Encoded protein: CSARPGTGEGTQYF.

This clonotype came up many times. This chain joins TRBV28 and TRBJ1-6, with D uncertain. Germline CDR1 is MDHEN and CDR2 is SYDVKM. This CDR3 is 12 amino acids long. Deletions cut 7 bases from V and 9 bases from J, with 10 bases between. CDR3 sequence reads: CASTEPASPLHF. The CDR3 DNA sequence: TGTGCCAGCACCGAGCCCGCTTCACCCCTCCACTTT.

The chain has TRBV7-2 and TRBJ1-2, with D perhaps matching TRBD1 (5 bases). Trimming shortened V by 5 bases and J by 3 bases, and 13 bases separated the two germline ends. The germline V gene has CDR1 SGHTA and CDR2 FQGNSA. This CDR3 contains 14 residues. The CDR3 sequence: CASSRGGVDYGYTF. In DNA, the CDR3 is TGTGCCAGCAGCCGCGGGGGGGTGGACTATGGCTACACCTTC.

The chain has TRBV5-4 and TRBJ2-5, with a weak D call TRBD1 (5 bases). This CDR3 has 15 amino acids. Germline values: CDR1 SGHNT, CDR2 YYREEE (reference sequence). Between the trimmed V and J ends, which lost 0 bases and 4 bases, there was a span of 13 bases. The CDR3, as DNA: TGTGCCAGCAGCTTGGAAGGTCAGGGCCGAGAGACCCAGTACTTC. Protein sequence: CASSLEGQGRETQYF.

This clonotype came up many times. The junction differs from germline at one of its ends, possibly a read error. This chain connects TRBV29-1 to TRBJ1-3; TRBD1 might be the D (5 bases). The germline gives CDR1 SQVTM, CDR2 ANQGSEA. There are 15 residues in the CDR3. The CDR3 region is CSVQEGQRSGNTIYF. The CDR3 DNA reads as TGCAGCGTTCAAGAGGGGCAAAGATCTGGAAACACCATATATTTT.

This chain joins TRBV5-5 and TRBJ2-1; 11 bases map to TRBD2. CDR1 and CDR2 from the germline V gene are SGHKS and YYEKEE (reference sequence). V lost 3 bases and J lost 8; bases outside the gene matches: 7. This CDR3 region has 15 residues. CDR3 region: CASSSTSGSFHEQFF. The CDR3 DNA reads as TGTGCCAGCAGCTCTACTAGCGGGAGCTTCCATGAGCAGTTCTTC.

In this sample, this clonotype turned up a few times. J is TRBJ2-2 and V is TRBV19, with TRBD2 identical over 7 bases. The CDR3 is made up of 17 amino acids. Germline V gene sequence: CDR1 LNHDA, CDR2 SQIVND (reference sequence). Losses at the gene ends were 3 bases for V and 1 base for J; bases not matched to a gene: 8. CDR3 sequence (DNA): TGTGCCAGTAGTATTCTTTACGGCGGGAGGAACACCGGGGAGCTGTTTTTT. This sequence encodes CASSILYGGRNTGELFF.

This clonotype has only a few counts. The chain carries TRBV29-1 and TRBJ2-5; 14 bases agree with TRBD2. The CDR3 is 13 residues long. From germline, CDR1 is SQVTM and CDR2 ANQGSEA. V lost 5 bases and J lost 5; bases outside the gene matches: 1. CDR3 protein: CSVRLAGGETQYF. CDR3 coding DNA: TGCAGCGTTCGACTAGCGGGAGGGGAGACCCAGTACTTC.

A remark on this clonotype: A much larger clone differs by one base, so this may be a read error. As the CDR3 is not closed by the conserved phenylalanine or tryptophan, this likely results from a read error. The rearrangement joins TRBV15 to TRBJ1-2; possible D gene TRBD1, 5 bases. Trimming stripped 0 bases from V and 4 bases from J, with 15 bases between. CDR1 is LNHNV and CDR2 is YYDKDF in the germline V gene (reference sequence). The CDR3 sequence is 16 residues long. CDR3 region: CATSRDRTPGPYGYTL. CDR3 DNA sequence: TGTGCCACCAGCAGAGATAGGACACCAGGTCCCTATGGCTACACCCTC.

The chain combines TRBV5-1 with TRBJ2-1; 14 bases map to TRBD2. The germline CDR1 and CDR2 sequences are SGHRS and YFSETQ. The CDR3 runs 16 residues. Unmatched junction bases numbered 6, after V lost 0 bases and J lost 10 bases. The CDR3, as DNA: TGCGCCAGCAGCTTGGGGGGGACTAGCGGGAGTGAGGAGCAGTTCTTC. This gives the protein CASSLGGTSGSEEQFF.

Notes on this clonotype: One junction end does not reproduce the germline sequence, and a read error may be involved. This sequence joins TRBV30 and TRBJ2-3; D gene unclear. Germline CDR1 GTSNPN, CDR2 SVGIG (reference sequence). The CDR3 runs 14 residues. CDR3 nucleotides: TGTGCCTGGAGTGTCAAGGCCCCCACATATACGCAGTATTTT. It specifies CAWSVKAPTYTQYF. Drawing the rest from reference TRBV30 and TRBJ2-3, the complete variable domain is SQTIHQWPATLVQPVGSPLSLECTVEGTSNPNLYWYRQAAGRGLQLLFYSVGIGQISSEVPQNLSASRPQDRQFILSSKKLLLSDSGFYLCAWSVKAPTYTQYFGPGTRLTVL.